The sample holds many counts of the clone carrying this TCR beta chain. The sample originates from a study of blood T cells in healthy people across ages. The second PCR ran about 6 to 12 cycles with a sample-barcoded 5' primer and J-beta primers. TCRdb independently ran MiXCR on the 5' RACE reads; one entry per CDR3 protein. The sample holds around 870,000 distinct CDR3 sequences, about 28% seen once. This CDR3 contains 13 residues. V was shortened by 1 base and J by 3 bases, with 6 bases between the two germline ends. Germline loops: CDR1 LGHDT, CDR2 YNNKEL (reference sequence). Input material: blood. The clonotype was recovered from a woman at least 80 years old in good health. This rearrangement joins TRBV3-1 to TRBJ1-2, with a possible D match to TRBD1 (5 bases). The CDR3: CASSQGQYYGYTF. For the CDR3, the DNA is TGTGCCAGCAGCCAAGGACAGTACTATGGCTACACCTTC.